Below are 22 T cell receptor beta chains sequenced from a single sample in a study of T cell repertoires in cytomegalovirus infection. Their antigen targets remain unknown. One entry per CDR3 protein results from TCRdb running MiXCR on the reads. Here the sample spans roughly 100,000 distinct CDR3 sequences, roughly 41% being singletons. This specimen consisted of CD8+ T cells from cultured PBMCs, obtained from culture after CMV antigen stimulation. These receptor sequences come from a human donor in good health (CMV status not recorded). Some clones in this sample may be carry-over from other donors' samples.

This clonotype was seen many times. The gene calls are TRBV4-1 and TRBJ1-1; D unresolved. The germline V gene has CDR1 MGHRA and CDR2 YSYEKL. V lost 0 bases and J lost 4, with 12 bases in between. The CDR3 runs to 15 residues. The CDR3 spells CASSQDGGFGTEAFF. The CDR3 bases are TGCGCCAGCAGCCAAGACGGCGGTTTCGGCACTGAAGCTTTCTTT.

This sequence joins TRBV7-2 and TRBJ2-7; D gene ambiguous. The CDR3 spans 14 residues. V lost 0 bases, J lost 3 bases, and 9 bases lay in between. Germline assignment: CDR1 SGHTA and CDR2 FQGNSA. CDR3 bases: TGTGCCAGCAGCTTAGCAGCCAGTAACTACGAGCAGTACTTC. This sequence encodes CASSLAASNYEQYF.

The V call is TRBV5-6, the J call TRBJ2-2; weak D call: TRBD2 (7 bases). Trimming shortened V by 0 bases and J by 6 bases, and 15 bases separated the two germline ends. The length of the CDR3 is 16 residues. Germline CDR1 is SGHDT and CDR2 is YYEEEE. The CDR3 DNA reads TGTGCCAGCAGCTTGGGACCGGGGGGCCTAGCCGGGGAGCTGTTTTTT. Residues: CASSLGPGGLAGELFF.

The rearrangement joins TRBV10-3 to TRBJ2-3; D may be TRBD2 (5 bases). Trimming removed 11 bases from V and 4 bases from J, with 16 bases in between. The germline V gene has CDR1 ENHRY and CDR2 SYGVKD. This CDR3 contains 13 residues. CDR3 nucleotides: TGTGCCCCCCGCGGGCTACCCCCAGATACGCAGTATTTT. It translates to CAPRGLPPDTQYF.

Of note for this clonotype: A read error may account for a junction end that differs from germline. The chain couples TRBV5-3 to TRBJ2-1; D perhaps matches TRBD1 (6 bases). TRBV5-3 is an ORF, with its function uncertain. This CDR3 spans 15 amino acids. This chain's CDR3 is CASSLRQGPYNEQFF. The CDR3 DNA is TGTGCCAGCAGCTTGAGGCAGGGGCCATACAATGAGCAGTTCTTC.

The CDR3, as DNA: TGTGCCATCAGTGACTCGGGACAGGGGAGCCTTCAGCCCCAGCATTTT. Protein product: CAISDSGQGSLQPQHF. The genes are TRBV10-3 and TRBJ1-5; TRBD1 matches 10 bases. Germline CDR1 ENHRY, CDR2 SYGVKD. V shed 3 bases and J 6 bases; nucleotides not matched to a gene: 8. The CDR3 length is 16 residues.

This clonotype has only a few counts. The chain recombines TRBV12-3 or TRBV12-4 with TRBJ2-5, with D tentatively TRBD1 or TRBD2 (5 bases each). The CDR3 is 14 residues long. V gave up 6 bases and J gave up 4 bases, with 15 bases separating them. This CDR3 is CASRGPTEGETQYF. The CDR3 DNA is TGTGCCAGCAGGGGTCCGACAGAGGGAGAGACCCAGTACTTC.

V is TRBV19 and J is TRBJ2-1; the D is unclear. The V gene lost 5 bases and the J gene lost 2 bases, with 25 bases spanning the gap. Germline V gene sequence: CDR1 LNHDA, CDR2 SQIVND (reference sequence). The CDR3 is 19 amino acids. CDR3 nucleotides: TGTGCCAGTAGTTCCTCTCCGTCAAACATCGCAAGCCCCTACAATGAGCAGTTCTTC. Translation: CASSSSPSNIASPYNEQFF.

In this sample, this clonotype turned up a few times. V and J are TRBV6-8 and TRBJ1-2; D remains ambiguous. Germline V gene sequence: CDR1 MNHGY, CDR2 SAAAGT. Trimming took off 4 bases at V and 5 bases at J, with 17 bases between the two ends. The CDR3 runs 15 residues. CDR3 region: CASSLNPVISYGYTF. The CDR3 DNA reads TGTGCCAGCAGTTTAAATCCCGTAATCTCATATGGCTACACCTTC.

This clonotype has a count of ten or more. Mismatch with germline at one junction end may stem from a read error. In nucleotides, the CDR3 is TGTGCCAGTAGCTTCGGGAACACTGAAGCTTTCTTT. The encoded protein is CASSFGNTEAFF. This chain uses TRBV7-3 with TRBJ1-1; D is uncertain. The CDR3 totals 12 residues. Germline values: CDR1 SGHTA, CDR2 FQGTGA.

This clonotype was detected once. The J gene is TRBJ2-7, the V gene TRBV4-3, with TRBD1 matching 10 bases. CDR3 length: 18 residues. Germline assignment: CDR1 LGHNA and CDR2 YSLEER. The ends lost 1 base at V and 4 bases at J; junction bases unmatched: 13. The CDR3 DNA sequence: TGCGCCAGCAGCCAAGGTGATACCGGGACAGGGGTTATGTACGAGCAGTACTTC. The encoded protein is CASSQGDTGTGVMYEQYF.

This clonotype was seen a handful of times. The chain combines TRBV20-1 with TRBJ2-5; 7 positions agree with TRBD2. Trimming removed 0 bases from V and 4 bases from J; junction bases left unmatched: 8. The length of the CDR3 is 15 residues. From germline, CDR1 is DFQATT and CDR2 SNEGSKA (reference sequence). The CDR3 spells CSARDFGTTGETQYF. The CDR3 DNA reads as TGCAGTGCTAGAGATTTCGGGACTACCGGAGAGACCCAGTACTTC.

CDR3 residues: CASSPGILYDEQYF. The CDR3 coding sequence is TGTGCCAGCAGCCCCGGGATCTTATACGACGAGCAGTACTTC. The chain employs TRBV2 and TRBJ2-7, with a possible D match to TRBD2 (5 bases). Between the trimmed V and J ends, which lost 6 bases and 5 bases, there was a span of 17 bases. Germline V gives CDR1 SNHLY, CDR2 FYNNEI. This CDR3 is built from 14 residues.

The sample holds a few counts of this clonotype. This sequence joins TRBV11-3 and TRBJ2-3; D possibly corresponds to TRBD1 (5 bases). The CDR3 totals 13 residues. From germline, CDR1 is SGHNT and CDR2 YENEEA. V lost 5 bases, J lost 0 bases, and 6 bases lay in between. The CDR3 sequence is CASSQGSTDTQYF. The DNA of the CDR3 is TGTGCCAGCAGCCAGGGAAGCACAGATACGCAGTATTTT.

This clonotype has just a few counts. For the CDR3, the DNA is TGTGCCAGCACCCTAGGACAGGGGACCACAGATACGCAGTATTTT. Protein product: CASTLGQGTTDTQYF. This chain uses TRBV9 with TRBJ2-3; TRBD1 agrees at 9 bases. The CDR3 spans 15 residues. Germline loops: CDR1 SGDLS, CDR2 YYNGEE. The J segment lost 2 bases and the V segment lost 6 bases, leaving 7 bases of the junction unmatched.

This chain joins TRBV11-2 and TRBJ2-7, with 10 bases matching TRBD1. V trimming: 5 bases; J trimming: 6 bases; junction bases outside the gene matches: 7. There are 14 residues in the CDR3. CDR1 and CDR2 from the germline V gene are SGHAT and FQNNGV. The CDR3, as DNA: TGTGCCAGCAGCCTCCGGGACAGGGGTCTCGAGCAGTACTTC. This sequence encodes CASSLRDRGLEQYF.

This rearrangement joins TRBV29-1 to TRBJ2-7; D gene ambiguous. In germline, CDR1 is SQVTM, CDR2 ANQGSEA. The length of the CDR3 is 11 residues. The germline V and J ends were trimmed by 3 bases and 4 bases, with 7 bases remaining between them. The CDR3: CSVETRYEQYF. In DNA, the CDR3 is TGCAGCGTTGAGACACGGTACGAGCAGTACTTC.

For this clonotype: Since no conserved phenylalanine or tryptophan closes the CDR3, a read error is the likely cause. The chain carries TRBV7-9 and TRBJ2-1; D is unresolved. Trimming left V 0 bases short and J 7 bases short, with 10 bases between. The CDR3 loop spans 14 amino acids. Germline V gene data show CDR1 as SEHNR and CDR2 as FQNEAQ (reference sequence). In nucleotides, the CDR3 is TGTGCCAGCAGCTTAGCCCTAGGTGCGAATGAGCAGTTCTAC. Its translation: CASSLALGANEQFY.

The J gene is TRBJ2-3, the V gene TRBV5-4; 9 nucleotides match TRBD2. V lost 4 bases, J lost 3 bases, and 12 bases stayed unmatched. Germline V gene data show CDR1 as SGHNT and CDR2 as YYREEE (reference sequence). This CDR3 has 17 residues. The CDR3 sequence: CASSLDLAGINTDTQYF. The CDR3 bases are TGTGCCAGCAGCCTCGATCTAGCGGGGATAAATACAGATACGCAGTATTTT.

This clonotype was observed a few times. V gene TRBV11-3 combines with J gene TRBJ2-1; 10 bases align to TRBD2. V shed 5 bases and J 4 bases; nucleotides not matched to a gene: 8. The CDR3 loop spans 16 amino acids. CDR1 and CDR2 from the germline V gene are SGHNT and YENEEA. CDR3 nucleotides: TGTGCCAGCAGCATTAGCGTGGGACTAGCGTACAATGAGCAGTTCTTC. It codes for CASSISVGLAYNEQFF. Looking up the rest from reference TRBV11-3 and TRBJ2-1 gives the full variable domain: EAGVVQSPRYKIIEKKQPVAFWCNPISGHNTLYWYLQNLGQGPELLIRYENEEAVDDSQLPKDRFSAERLKGVDSTLKIQPAELGDSAVYLCASSISVGLAYNEQFFGPGTRLTVL.

V is TRBV29-1 and J is TRBJ2-5; either TRBD1 or TRBD2 may supply D (5 bases each). Germline loops: CDR1 SQVTM, CDR2 ANQGSEA. The V gene lost 7 bases and the J gene lost 4 bases, with 13 bases spanning the gap. The CDR3 is made up of 12 amino acids. Here the CDR3 DNA reads TGCAGCGCCCGGGACCTGGGAGAGACCCAGTACTTC. Its translation: CSARDLGETQYF.

This clonotype came up a few times. The rearrangement uses TRBV18 and TRBJ2-1; tentatively, D is TRBD2 (6 bases). The V end was cut by 1 base, the J end by 1 base, with 11 bases between. Germline V gene data show CDR1 as KGHSH and CDR2 as LQKENI. CDR3 length: 16 residues. The CDR3: CASSPRERASYNEQFF. The CDR3 DNA sequence: TGTGCCAGCTCACCACGAGAGCGGGCATCCTACAATGAGCAGTTCTTC.